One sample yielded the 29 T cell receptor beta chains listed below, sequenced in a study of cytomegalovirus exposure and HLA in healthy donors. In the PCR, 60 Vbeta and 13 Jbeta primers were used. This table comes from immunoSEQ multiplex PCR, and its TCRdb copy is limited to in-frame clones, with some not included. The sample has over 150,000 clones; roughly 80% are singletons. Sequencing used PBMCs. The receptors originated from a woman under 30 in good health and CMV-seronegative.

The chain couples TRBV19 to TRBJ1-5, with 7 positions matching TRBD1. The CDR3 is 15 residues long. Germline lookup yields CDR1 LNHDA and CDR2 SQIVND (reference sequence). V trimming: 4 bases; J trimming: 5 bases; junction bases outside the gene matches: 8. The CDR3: CASSNLDRLDQPQHF. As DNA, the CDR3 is TGTGCCAGTAGTAATCTGGACAGGTTGGATCAGCCCCAGCATTTT.

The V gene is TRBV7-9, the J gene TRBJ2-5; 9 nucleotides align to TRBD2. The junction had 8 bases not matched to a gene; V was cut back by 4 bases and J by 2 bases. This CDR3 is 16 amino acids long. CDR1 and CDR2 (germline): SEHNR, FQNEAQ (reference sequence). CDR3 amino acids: CASSYSGSSRQETQYF. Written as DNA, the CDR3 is TGTGCCAGCAGCTATAGCGGGAGTTCGAGGCAAGAGACCCAGTACTTC.

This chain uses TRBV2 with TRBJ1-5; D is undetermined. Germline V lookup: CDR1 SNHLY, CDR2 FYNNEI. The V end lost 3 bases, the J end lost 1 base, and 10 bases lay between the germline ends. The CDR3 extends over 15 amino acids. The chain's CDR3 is CASSEEGASNQPQHF. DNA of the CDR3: TGTGCCAGCAGTGAGGAGGGCGCCAGCAATCAGCCCCAGCATTTT.

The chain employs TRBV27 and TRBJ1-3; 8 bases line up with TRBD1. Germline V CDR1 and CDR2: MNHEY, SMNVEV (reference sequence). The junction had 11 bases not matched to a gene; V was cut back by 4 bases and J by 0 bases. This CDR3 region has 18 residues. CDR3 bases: TGTGCCAGCAGTTCTGGGACAGGTGGTCGCCTCTCTGGAAACACCATATATTTT. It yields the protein CASSSGTGGRLSGNTIYF.

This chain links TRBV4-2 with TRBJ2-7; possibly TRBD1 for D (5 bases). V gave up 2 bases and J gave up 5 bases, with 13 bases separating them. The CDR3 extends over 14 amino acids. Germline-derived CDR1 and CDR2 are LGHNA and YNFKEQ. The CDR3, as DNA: TGTGCCAGCAGCCAAAACTCGGACACGGACGAGCAGTACTTC. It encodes CASSQNSDTDEQYF.

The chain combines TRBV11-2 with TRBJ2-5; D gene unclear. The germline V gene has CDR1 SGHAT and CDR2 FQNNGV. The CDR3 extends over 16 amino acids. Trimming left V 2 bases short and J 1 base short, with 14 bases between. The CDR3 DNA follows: TGTGCCAGCAGCTTATACACTGGCAGACTCCAAGAGACCCAGTACTTC. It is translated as CASSLYTGRLQETQYF.

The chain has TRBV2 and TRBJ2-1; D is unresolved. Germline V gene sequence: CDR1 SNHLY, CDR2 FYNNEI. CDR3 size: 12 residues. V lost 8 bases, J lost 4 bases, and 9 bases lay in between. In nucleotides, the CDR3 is TGTGCCAGCTTAACACCATACAATGAGCAGTTCTTC. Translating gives CASLTPYNEQFF.

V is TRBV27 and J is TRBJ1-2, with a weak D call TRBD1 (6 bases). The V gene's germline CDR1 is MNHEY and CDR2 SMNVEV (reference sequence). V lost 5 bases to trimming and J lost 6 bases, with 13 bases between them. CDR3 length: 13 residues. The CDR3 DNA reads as TGTGCCAGCAGTCCTACAGGGATTGATGGCTACACCTTC. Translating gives CASSPTGIDGYTF.

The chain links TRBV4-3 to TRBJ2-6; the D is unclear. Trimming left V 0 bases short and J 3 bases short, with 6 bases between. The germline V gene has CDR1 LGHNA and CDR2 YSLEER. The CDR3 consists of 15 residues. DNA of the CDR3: TGCGCCAGCAGCCAAGATCTCCGTGGGGCCAACGTCCTGACTTTC. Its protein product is CASSQDLRGANVLTF.

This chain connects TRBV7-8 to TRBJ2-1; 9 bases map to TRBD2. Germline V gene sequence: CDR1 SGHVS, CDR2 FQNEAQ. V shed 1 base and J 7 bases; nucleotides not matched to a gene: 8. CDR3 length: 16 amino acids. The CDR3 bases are TGTGCCAGCAGCTTAGAAGAAGCGGGAGGTGTTAATGAGCAGTTCTTC. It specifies CASSLEEAGGVNEQFF.

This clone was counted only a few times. CDR3 sequence reads: CASSLGYGTGDFTEAFF. DNA for the CDR3: TGTGCCAGCAGCTTAGGATATGGGACAGGGGATTTCACTGAAGCTTTCTTT. The chain is built from TRBV7-9 and TRBJ1-1, with 10 bases that match TRBD1. The CDR3 is 17 amino acids. Germline trimming cut 1 base from V and 4 bases from J; bases unmatched to any gene: 9. Germline values: CDR1 SEHNR, CDR2 FQNEAQ (reference sequence).

CDR3 DNA: TGTGCCTGGAGTGTACGGTCAGATACGCAGTATTTT. It encodes CAWSVRSDTQYF. The gene calls are TRBV30 and TRBJ2-3; no firm D call. V lost 0 bases and J 4 bases, leaving 5 bases between the germline ends. This CDR3 has 12 residues. The germline CDR1 and CDR2 sequences are GTSNPN and SVGIG (reference sequence). The entire variable domain, with the rest obtained from reference TRBV30 and TRBJ2-3, is as follows: SQTIHQWPATLVQPVGSPLSLECTVEGTSNPNLYWYRQAAGRGLQLLFYSVGIGQISSEVPQNLSASRPQDRQFILSSKKLLLSDSGFYLCAWSVRSDTQYFGPGTRLTVL.

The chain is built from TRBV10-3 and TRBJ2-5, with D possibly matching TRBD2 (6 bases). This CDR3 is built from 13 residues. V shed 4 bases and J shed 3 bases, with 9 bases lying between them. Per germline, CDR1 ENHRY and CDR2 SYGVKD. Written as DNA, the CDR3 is TGTGCCATCAGTGCAAGGAGGGAAGAGACCCAGTACTTC. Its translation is CAISARREETQYF.

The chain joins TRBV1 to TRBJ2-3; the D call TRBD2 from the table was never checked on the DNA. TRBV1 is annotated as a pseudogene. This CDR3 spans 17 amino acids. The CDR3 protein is CTSSQGGTSDSTDTQYF. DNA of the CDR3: TGCACCAGCAGCCAAGGAGGAACTAGCGATAGCACAGATACGCAGTATTTT.

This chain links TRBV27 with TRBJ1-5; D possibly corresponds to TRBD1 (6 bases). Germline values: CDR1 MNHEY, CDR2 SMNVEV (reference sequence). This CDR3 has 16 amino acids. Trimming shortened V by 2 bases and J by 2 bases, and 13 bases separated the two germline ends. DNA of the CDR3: TGTGCCAGCAGTTTAGCAGGGGCCGAGGGCAATCAGCCCCAGCATTTT. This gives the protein CASSLAGAEGNQPQHF.

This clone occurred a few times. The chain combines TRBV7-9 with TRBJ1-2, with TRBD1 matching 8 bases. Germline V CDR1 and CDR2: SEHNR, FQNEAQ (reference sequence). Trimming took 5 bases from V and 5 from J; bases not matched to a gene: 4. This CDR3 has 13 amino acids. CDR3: CASSGQGRYGYTF. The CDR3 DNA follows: TGTGCCAGCAGCGGACAGGGTCGGTATGGCTACACCTTC.

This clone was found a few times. For the CDR3, the DNA is TGTGCCAGCAGCACCGGGACTAGCGGGGCAAATGAGCAGTTCTTC. Its translation: CASSTGTSGANEQFF. The rearrangement joins TRBV4-2 to TRBJ2-1; TRBD2 agrees at 13 bases. Trimming removed 5 bases from V and 7 bases from J; junction bases left unmatched: 5. This CDR3 comprises 15 residues. The V gene's germline CDR1 is LGHNA and CDR2 YNFKEQ.

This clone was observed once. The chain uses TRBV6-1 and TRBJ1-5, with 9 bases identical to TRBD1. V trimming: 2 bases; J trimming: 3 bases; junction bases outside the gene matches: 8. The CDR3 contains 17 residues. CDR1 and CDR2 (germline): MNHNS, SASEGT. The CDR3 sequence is CASSELAGTGNNQPQHF. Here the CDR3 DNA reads TGTGCCAGCAGTGAATTGGCGGGGACAGGGAACAATCAGCCCCAGCATTTT.

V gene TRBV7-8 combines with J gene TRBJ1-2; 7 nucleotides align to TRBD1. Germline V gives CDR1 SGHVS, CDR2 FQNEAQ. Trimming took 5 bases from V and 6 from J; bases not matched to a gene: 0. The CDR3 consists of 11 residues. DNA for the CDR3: TGTGCCAGCAGCGGACAGGATGGCTACACCTTC. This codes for CASSGQDGYTF. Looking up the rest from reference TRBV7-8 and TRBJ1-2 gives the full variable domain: GAGVSQSPRYKVAKRGQDVALRCDPISGHVSLFWYQQALGQGPEFLTYFQNEAQLDKSGLPSDRFFAERPEGSVSTLKIQRTQQEDSAVYLCASSGQDGYTFGSGTRLTVV.

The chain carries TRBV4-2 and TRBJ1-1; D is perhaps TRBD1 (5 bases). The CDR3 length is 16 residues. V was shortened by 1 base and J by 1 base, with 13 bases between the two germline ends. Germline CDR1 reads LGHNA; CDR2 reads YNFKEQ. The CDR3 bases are TGTGCCAGCAGCCAAGCCCCGAAGACAGAGAACACTGAAGCTTTCTTT. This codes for CASSQAPKTENTEAFF.

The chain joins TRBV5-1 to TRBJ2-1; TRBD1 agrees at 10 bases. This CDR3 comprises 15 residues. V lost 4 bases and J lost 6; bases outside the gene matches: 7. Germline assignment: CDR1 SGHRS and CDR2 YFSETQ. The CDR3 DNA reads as TGCGCCAGCAGCCCCGGACAGGGGGGGCCCAATGAGCAGTTCTTC. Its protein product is CASSPGQGGPNEQFF.

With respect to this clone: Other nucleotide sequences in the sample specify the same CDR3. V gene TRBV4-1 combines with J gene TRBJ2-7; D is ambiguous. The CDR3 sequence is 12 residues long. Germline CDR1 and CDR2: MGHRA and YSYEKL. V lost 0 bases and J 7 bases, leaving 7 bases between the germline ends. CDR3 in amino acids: CASSQDTGEQYF. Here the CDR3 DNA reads TGCGCCAGCAGCCAAGATACCGGGGAGCAGTACTTC.

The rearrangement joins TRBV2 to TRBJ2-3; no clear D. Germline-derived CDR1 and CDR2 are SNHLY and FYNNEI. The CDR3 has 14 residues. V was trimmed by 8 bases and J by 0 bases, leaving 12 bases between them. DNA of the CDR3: TGTGCCAGCGTGCTGGCGGCTAGCACAGATACGCAGTATTTT. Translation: CASVLAASTDTQYF.

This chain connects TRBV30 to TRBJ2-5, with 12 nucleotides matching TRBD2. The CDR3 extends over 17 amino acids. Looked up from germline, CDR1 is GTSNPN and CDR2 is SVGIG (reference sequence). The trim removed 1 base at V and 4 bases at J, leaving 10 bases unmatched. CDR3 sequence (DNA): TGTGCCTGGAGTGCAGGGGCAGGACTAGCGGGGATAGAGACCCAGTACTTC. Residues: CAWSAGAGLAGIETQYF.

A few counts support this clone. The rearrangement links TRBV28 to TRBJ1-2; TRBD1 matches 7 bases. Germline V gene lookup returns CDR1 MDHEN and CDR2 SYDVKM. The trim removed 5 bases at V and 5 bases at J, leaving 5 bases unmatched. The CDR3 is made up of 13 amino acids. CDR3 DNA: TGTGCCAGCAGTCCACAGACAGGGTATGGCTACACCTTC. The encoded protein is CASSPQTGYGYTF.

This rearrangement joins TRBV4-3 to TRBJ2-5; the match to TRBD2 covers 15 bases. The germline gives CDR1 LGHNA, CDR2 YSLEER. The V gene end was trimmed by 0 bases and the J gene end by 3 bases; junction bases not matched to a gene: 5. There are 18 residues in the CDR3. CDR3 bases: TGCGCCAGCAGCCAAGATCGGTGGACTAGCGGGAGGGAAGAGACCCAGTACTTC. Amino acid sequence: CASSQDRWTSGREETQYF.

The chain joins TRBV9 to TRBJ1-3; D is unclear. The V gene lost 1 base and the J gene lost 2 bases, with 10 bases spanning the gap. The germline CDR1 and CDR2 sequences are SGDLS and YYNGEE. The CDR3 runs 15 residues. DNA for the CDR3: TGTGCCAGCAGCGTAACCGGGAACCCTGGAAACACCATATATTTT. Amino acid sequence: CASSVTGNPGNTIYF.

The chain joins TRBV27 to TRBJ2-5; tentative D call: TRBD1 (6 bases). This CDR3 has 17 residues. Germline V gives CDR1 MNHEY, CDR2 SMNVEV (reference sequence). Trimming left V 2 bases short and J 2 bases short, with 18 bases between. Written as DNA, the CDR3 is TGTGCCAGCAGTTTAAATGGGGGCTGGGTGGCTCAAGAGACCCAGTACTTC. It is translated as CASSLNGGWVAQETQYF.

The CDR3 DNA reads as TGCGCCAGCAGCCAAGATCTACTAACCGGGGAGCTGTTTTTT. Translated, it gives CASSQDLLTGELFF. V and J are TRBV4-3 and TRBJ2-2; D is unresolved. V was shortened by 0 bases and J by 5 bases, with 7 bases between the two germline ends. The CDR3 runs 14 residues. Germline CDR1 and CDR2: LGHNA and YSLEER.